This T cell receptor (beta chain) appears in the sequencing data of a study of patients and donors after allogeneic stem cell transplantation (dated by TCRdb to the early 2020s). The CDR3 goes from the cysteine to the phenylalanine over 12 residues. Solely the CDR3 DNA is kept, with 36 bases framed from the first base. Via the germline V gene (reference sequence), CDR1 is DFQATT and CDR2 SNEGSKA. V has 3 bases trimmed and J has 8 bases trimmed; junction bases matching no gene number 6. This clonotype was seen a few times. Its antigen is not yet known. No qualities accompany the bases; no much larger clone lies one base away. Receptor amplification or capture employed RT-PCR. Sequencing instrument: NextSeq 550. The public reads were reprocessed in TCRdb via fastp at Q25 and MiXCR, keeping in-frame beta chains. Identical CDR3 proteins give one entry, which carries the most common genes and DNA. Recorded for this sample are roughly 250,000 distinct CDR3 sequences; 12% to 15% of them occurred a single time. The ten largest clonotypes hold 9.5% to 13% of the sample.

Recombination connected TRBV20-1 to TRBJ1-2; 7 central bases correspond to TRBD1. This receptor was obtained from a human donor who was either an allogeneic HSCT recipient or a stem cell or donor lymphocyte infusion donor (not recorded which). It is not recorded whose cells these are; they may come from a transplant donor. The sequencing sample was made of blood, either unsorted or a sorted T cell fraction (not recorded which). Read as DNA, the sequence is TGCAGTGCTAGCCCGACAGGGAAAGGCTACACCTTC. The translation is CSASPTGKGYTF.